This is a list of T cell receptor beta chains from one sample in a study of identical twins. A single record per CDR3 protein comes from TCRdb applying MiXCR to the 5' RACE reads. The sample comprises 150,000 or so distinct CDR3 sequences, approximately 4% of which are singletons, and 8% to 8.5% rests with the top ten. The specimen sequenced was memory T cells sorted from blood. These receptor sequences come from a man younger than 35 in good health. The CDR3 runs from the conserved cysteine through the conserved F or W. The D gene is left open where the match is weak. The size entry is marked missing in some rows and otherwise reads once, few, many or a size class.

CDR3nt: TGTGCCAGCAGCATAGAGCCGGGACTATGGGGTAGTGAGCAGTTCTTC
CDR3aa: CASSIEPGLWGSEQFF
abundance: many
d_gene: TRBD2
j_gene: TRBJ2-1
v_gene: TRBV7-2

CDR3nt: TGTGCCAGCTCCCTGAAGACCAGGGACACTGAAGCTTTCTTT
CDR3aa: CASSLKTRDTEAFF
abundance: -
d_gene: -
j_gene: TRBJ1-1
v_gene: TRBV18

CDR3nt: TGTGCCAGCAGTTCCCTTCGAAGGGGGGTTTACAATGAGCAGTTCTTC
CDR3aa: CASSSLRRGVYNEQFF
abundance: many
d_gene: -
j_gene: TRBJ2-1
v_gene: TRBV6-2/TRBV6-3

CDR3nt: TGTGCCAGCACCGCTGGGGGCAGGCGGGATCAGCCCCAGCATTTT
CDR3aa: CASTAGGRRDQPQHF
abundance: many
d_gene: -
j_gene: TRBJ1-5
v_gene: TRBV7-2

CDR3nt: TGTGCCAGCAGTTTAGGACGCTCCTATAATTCACCCCTCCACTTT
CDR3aa: CASSLGRSYNSPLHF
abundance: many
d_gene: -
j_gene: TRBJ1-6
v_gene: TRBV12-3/TRBV12-4

CDR3nt: TGTGCCAGCAGTCAAGCGGGGACTGGGGCCAACGTCCTGACTTTC
CDR3aa: CASSQAGTGANVLTF
abundance: many
d_gene: TRBD2
j_gene: TRBJ2-6
v_gene: TRBV7-2

CDR3nt: TGTGCCAGCAGCTCCGCCAGTGGGCTTATGGGCTACACCTTC
CDR3aa: CASSSASGLMGYTF
abundance: many
d_gene: -
j_gene: TRBJ1-2
v_gene: TRBV5-5

CDR3nt: TGTGCCAGCAGCGTAGGGACAGGGGGCGCATACGAGCAGTACTTC
CDR3aa: CASSVGTGGAYEQYF
abundance: many
d_gene: TRBD1
j_gene: TRBJ2-7
v_gene: TRBV9

CDR3nt: TGCGCCAGCAGCTTGTCCAATGAGCAGTTCTTC
CDR3aa: CASSLSNEQFF
abundance: many
d_gene: -
j_gene: TRBJ2-1
v_gene: TRBV5-1

CDR3nt: TGTGCCAGCAGCTGGACTAGCGGGTACACAGATACGCAGTATTTT
CDR3aa: CASSWTSGYTDTQYF
abundance: many
d_gene: TRBD2
j_gene: TRBJ2-3
v_gene: TRBV7-9

CDR3nt: TGTGCCAGCAGCACAGGGTACGGCTACACCTTC
CDR3aa: CASSTGYGYTF
abundance: few
d_gene: -
j_gene: TRBJ1-2
v_gene: TRBV7-9

CDR3nt: TGCGCCAGCAGCCCCCTTGGGGGGCGGACCGGGGAGCTGTTTTTT
CDR3aa: CASSPLGGRTGELFF
abundance: few
d_gene: -
j_gene: TRBJ2-2
v_gene: TRBV4-3

CDR3nt: TGTGCCAGCAGTTACTCGGTCGGAGGGTTCTCTGGGGCCAACGTCCTGACTTTC
CDR3aa: CASSYSVGGFSGANVLTF
abundance: many
d_gene: -
j_gene: TRBJ2-6
v_gene: TRBV6-5

CDR3nt: TGTGCTAGTGGTCCCTCGGGGATAGAGACCCAGTACTTC
CDR3aa: CASGPSGIETQYF
abundance: many
d_gene: -
j_gene: TRBJ2-5
v_gene: TRBV12-5

CDR3nt: TGCAGTGCTATGAGCGGGAGGGCGTACAATGAGCAGTTCTTC
CDR3aa: CSAMSGRAYNEQFF
abundance: many
d_gene: TRBD2
j_gene: TRBJ2-1
v_gene: TRBV20-1

CDR3nt: TGTGCCAGCACCCCTCCGGGACAAAGAATCTCTGGGGCCAACGTCCTGACTTTC
CDR3aa: CASTPPGQRISGANVLTF
abundance: many
d_gene: -
j_gene: TRBJ2-6
v_gene: TRBV6-2/TRBV6-3

CDR3nt: TGTGCCAGCTCTATATCAGGGCTTCAGGAGCAGTTCTTC
CDR3aa: CASSISGLQEQFF
abundance: -
d_gene: -
j_gene: TRBJ2-1
v_gene: TRBV18

CDR3nt: TGTGCCAGCAGCCTCGCAGGGACTAGCGCAAATGAGCAGTTCTTC
CDR3aa: CASSLAGTSANEQFF
abundance: many
d_gene: TRBD2
j_gene: TRBJ2-1
v_gene: TRBV5-8

CDR3nt: TGTGCCAGCAGTTTAGCGGGGGGGTCGGAGACCCAGTACTTC
CDR3aa: CASSLAGGSETQYF
abundance: many
d_gene: TRBD2
j_gene: TRBJ2-5
v_gene: TRBV12-3/TRBV12-4

CDR3nt: TGTGCCAGCGAAGGCAACTTGAGGGGGGCCAACGTCCTGACTTTC
CDR3aa: CASEGNLRGANVLTF
abundance: many
d_gene: -
j_gene: TRBJ2-6
v_gene: TRBV3-1

CDR3nt: TGTGCCAGCAGCCAACCCCTGGGCCAGACTGAAGCTTTCTTT
CDR3aa: CASSQPLGQTEAFF
abundance: few
d_gene: -
j_gene: TRBJ1-1
v_gene: TRBV11-3

CDR3nt: TGTGCCAGCAGCTCGAGACAGCAAGAGACCCAGTACTTC
CDR3aa: CASSSRQQETQYF
abundance: many
d_gene: -
j_gene: TRBJ2-5
v_gene: TRBV7-8

CDR3nt: TGTGCCAGCAGCTTAGGTCCACTAGCGGGGGCTGCCCATGAGCAGTTCTTC
CDR3aa: CASSLGPLAGAAHEQFF
abundance: many
d_gene: TRBD2
j_gene: TRBJ2-1
v_gene: TRBV11-3

CDR3nt: TGTGCCAGCAGCTTAGGGAATCGTCAGGGAACTGAAGCTTTCTTT
CDR3aa: CASSLGNRQGTEAFF
abundance: many
d_gene: -
j_gene: TRBJ1-1
v_gene: TRBV13

CDR3nt: TGTGCCACCAGCAGAGATATGGGGAACGGGGAGCTGTTTTTT
CDR3aa: CATSRDMGNGELFF
abundance: many
d_gene: -
j_gene: TRBJ2-2
v_gene: TRBV15

CDR3nt: TGCAGCGTTGAATCAGGGGCCGGTCAGCCCCAGCATTTT
CDR3aa: CSVESGAGQPQHF
abundance: many
d_gene: -
j_gene: TRBJ1-5
v_gene: TRBV29-1

CDR3nt: TGTGCCAGCAGCAAAGAATTAAAGCAGGGGGAATGGGAGACCCAGTACTTC
CDR3aa: CASSKELKQGEWETQYF
abundance: many
d_gene: -
j_gene: TRBJ2-5
v_gene: TRBV21-1

CDR3nt: TGCAGTGCTAGAGATCGGACAGGGGATTGGATCACTGAAGCTTTCTTT
CDR3aa: CSARDRTGDWITEAFF
abundance: many
d_gene: TRBD1
j_gene: TRBJ1-1
v_gene: TRBV20-1

CDR3nt: TGTGCCAGCAGTTTAGCTCGGGTCTCACCCCTCCACTTT
CDR3aa: CASSLARVSPLHF
abundance: many
d_gene: -
j_gene: TRBJ1-6
v_gene: TRBV12-3/TRBV12-4

CDR3nt: TGTGCCAGCAGCTTACAGGCAGGTGAAGCTTTCTTT
CDR3aa: CASSLQAGEAFF
abundance: many
d_gene: -
j_gene: TRBJ1-1
v_gene: TRBV7-3

CDR3nt: TGTGCCAGCAGCTCCTACCTGACTAGCGGGATGGTATTGGGCACAGATACGCAGTATTTT
CDR3aa: CASSSYLTSGMVLGTDTQYF
abundance: many
d_gene: TRBD2
j_gene: TRBJ2-3
v_gene: TRBV11-1

CDR3nt: TGCAGTGCTGGACATAGGAACACTGAAGCTTTCTTT
CDR3aa: CSAGHRNTEAFF
abundance: many
d_gene: -
j_gene: TRBJ1-1
v_gene: TRBV20-1

CDR3nt: TGTGCCAGCAGTAAAGCGGGAGAGGTCCACGAGCAGTACTTC
CDR3aa: CASSKAGEVHEQYF
abundance: few
d_gene: TRBD2
j_gene: TRBJ2-7
v_gene: TRBV7-3